Below are 21 T cell receptor beta chains sequenced from a single sample in a study of identical twins. TCRdb redid the calling of the 5' RACE reads with MiXCR, one entry per CDR3 protein. The sample holds around 500,000 distinct CDR3 sequences, 12% to 15% seen once. This same sample was also part of a study on yellow fever vaccine responses in identical twins.

Sequenced input: CD4+ T cells sorted from blood. These receptors originate from a young woman in good health.

The chain couples TRBV12-3 or TRBV12-4 to TRBJ1-2; D is ambiguous. The V gene lost 5 bases and the J gene lost 4 bases, with 11 bases spanning the gap. The CDR3 is 13 residues long. CDR3 loop: CASSQQRGYGYTF. DNA of the CDR3: TGTGCCAGCAGTCAACAACGGGGCTATGGCTACACCTTC.

This clonotype has at least ten counts. The chain employs TRBV10-3 and TRBJ2-1, with 10 bases fitting TRBD2. Germline CDR1 and CDR2: ENHRY and SYGVKD. This CDR3 has 18 residues. The V and J ends lost 0 bases and 7 bases, in that order; junction bases with no gene match: 12. DNA for the CDR3: TGTGCCATCAGTGAGTCGACTACGATAGCGGGGGGCGAAAATGAGCAGTTCTTC. Translation gives CAISESTTIAGGENEQFF.

The sample holds a few counts of this clonotype. V gene TRBV20-1 combines with J gene TRBJ2-2, with D maybe TRBD2 (6 bases). This CDR3 has 15 amino acids. The V gene's germline CDR1 is DFQATT and CDR2 SNEGSKA (reference sequence). V lost 0 bases and J 7 bases, leaving 15 bases between the germline ends. The CDR3 DNA reads as TGCAGTGCTAGAGATTACGGGAGACGCATCGGGGAGCTGTTTTTT. Protein sequence: CSARDYGRRIGELFF.

A few counts support this clonotype. This rearrangement joins TRBV10-3 to TRBJ2-1; 7 bases align to TRBD1. The germline CDR1 and CDR2 sequences are ENHRY and SYGVKD. The CDR3 totals 16 residues. The V gene end was trimmed by 3 bases and the J gene end by 5 bases; junction bases not matched to a gene: 10. CDR3: CAISDEDRSGNNEQFF. The CDR3 nucleotides are TGTGCCATCAGTGATGAGGACAGGTCGGGCAACAATGAGCAGTTCTTC.

The gene calls are TRBV7-2 and TRBJ2-3, with unresolved D. With 5 bases removed from V and 6 bases from J, the gap between germline ends came to 9 bases. Germline V gene data show CDR1 as SGHTA and CDR2 as FQGNSA. The CDR3 length is 12 residues. This CDR3 is CASSTQFDTQYF. DNA of the CDR3: TGTGCCAGCAGCACACAGTTTGATACGCAGTATTTT.

The V call is TRBV20-1, the J call TRBJ2-1; D not certain. V gave up 4 bases and J gave up 7 bases, with 14 bases separating them. Germline V CDR1 and CDR2: DFQATT, SNEGSKA (reference sequence). This CDR3 has 13 residues. CDR3 bases: TGCAGTGCTACCGTGAAACAGTGGAATGAGCAGTTCTTC. Its protein product is CSATVKQWNEQFF.

V is TRBV6-4 and J is TRBJ2-3; 7 positions agree with TRBD2. Per the germline V gene, CDR1 is MRHNA and CDR2 is SNTAGT. CDR3 length equals 14 residues. J lost 3 bases, V lost 10 bases, and 10 bases had no gene match. The CDR3 DNA reads as TGTGCCACCAGCTGGAGCGGGAAGACAGATACGCAGTATTTT. Translation: CATSWSGKTDTQYF.

This clonotype was picked up a small number of times. The chain employs TRBV3-1 and TRBJ2-5, with a tentative D call TRBD1 (8 bases). CDR3 length equals 15 residues. The germline V gene has CDR1 LGHDT and CDR2 YNNKEL (reference sequence). Trimming removed 8 bases from V and 5 bases from J, with 21 bases in between. The CDR3 reads CASSYRGGGGETQYF. As DNA, the CDR3 is TGTGCCAGCTCATACAGGGGGGGAGGCGGGGAGACCCAGTACTTC.

This clonotype was recorded a few times. The chain employs TRBV27 and TRBJ2-7, with D possibly matching TRBD2 (11 bases). Germline V gene data show CDR1 as MNHEY and CDR2 as SMNVEV (reference sequence). The CDR3 sequence is 19 residues long. V shed 3 bases and J shed 3 bases, with 27 bases lying between them. CDR3 nucleotide sequence: TGTGCCAGCAGTTTCCGGGACAGGGGAGGTCTAGCGGGAGGCTACGAGCAGTACTTC. Amino acid sequence: CASSFRDRGGLAGGYEQYF.

The CDR3 reads CASRGGQGRKNEQFF. CDR3 nucleotide sequence: TGTGCCAGCAGGGGCGGACAGGGGAGAAAGAATGAGCAGTTCTTC. The rearrangement uses TRBV6-1 and TRBJ2-1, with 9 nucleotides matching TRBD1. The V gene's germline CDR1 is MNHNS and CDR2 SASEGT. The trim removed 6 bases at V and 7 bases at J, leaving 10 bases unmatched. The CDR3 loop spans 15 amino acids.

The chain employs TRBV12-3 or TRBV12-4 and TRBJ2-7, with D hard to call. The CDR3 runs 15 residues. V was clipped by 1 base and J by 2 bases, with 12 bases between them. The chain's CDR3 is CASSLDLGLTYEQYF. The DNA for the CDR3 is TGTGCCAGCAGTTTAGATTTGGGCCTGACCTACGAGCAGTACTTC.

This clonotype was detected only a few times. CDR3 coding DNA: TGTGCCAGCAGTGTGCGTCATATCTCTAGCCAAGAGACCCAGTACTTC. Translating it yields CASSVRHISSQETQYF. The chain carries TRBV6-1 and TRBJ2-5; D call uncertain. V was clipped by 4 bases and J by 1 base, with 16 bases between them. This CDR3 region has 16 residues. Germline CDR1 is MNHNS and CDR2 is SASEGT.

The gene calls are TRBV3-1 and TRBJ2-3, with D maybe TRBD2 (6 bases). V was cut by 1 base and J by 4 bases, with 12 bases left in between. Germline V gene data show CDR1 as LGHDT and CDR2 as YNNKEL (reference sequence). CDR3 length: 15 amino acids. CDR3 bases: TGTGCCAGCAGCCAAGGGGGTCGACTAGCAGATACGCAGTATTTT. Residues: CASSQGGRLADTQYF.

The genes are TRBV6-2 or TRBV6-3 and TRBJ2-1; 7 bases map to TRBD1. Germline-derived CDR1 and CDR2 are MNHEY and SVGEGT. V lost 5 bases to trimming and J lost 9 bases; unmatched junction nucleotides: 4. This CDR3 region has 12 residues. CDR3 coding DNA: TGTGCCAGCAGTCAGGGGGTCGGTGAGCAGTTCTTC. As protein: CASSQGVGEQFF.

This clonotype was detected a few times. For the CDR3, the DNA is TGTGCCAGCAGCAAAGACGGGTTCCACCGGGACGAGCAGTACTTC. Its protein product is CASSKDGFHRDEQYF. This chain connects TRBV21-1 to TRBJ2-7; the DNA was not compared with TRBD1, the D call given in the table. TRBV21-1 is designated a pseudogene. The CDR3 runs 15 residues.

The table lists this clonotype with many counts. The chain couples TRBV5-5 to TRBJ1-2, with D possibly being TRBD1 (5 bases). Germline lookup yields CDR1 SGHKS and CDR2 YYEKEE (reference sequence). V dropped 4 bases and J dropped 5 bases, with 18 bases sitting between them. The length of the CDR3 is 15 residues. The CDR3 sequence is CASSLGGFEWYGYTF. The DNA for the CDR3 is TGTGCCAGCAGCCTCGGGGGATTCGAGTGGTATGGCTACACCTTC.

The chain has TRBV12-3 or TRBV12-4 and TRBJ1-1; 9 nucleotides match TRBD1. CDR3 length equals 14 residues. V lost 3 bases, J lost 4 bases, and 3 bases stayed unmatched. The CDR3 is CASSLTGGSTEAFF. CDR3 in DNA: TGTGCCAGCAGTTTGACAGGGGGGAGCACTGAAGCTTTCTTT.

The chain is built from TRBV18 and TRBJ2-5; TRBD2 matches at 11 bases. Per germline, CDR1 KGHSH and CDR2 LQKENI. Germline trimming cut 2 bases from V and 2 bases from J; bases unmatched to any gene: 4. This CDR3 spans 16 amino acids. CDR3 amino acids: CASSPLIAGGQETQYF. Written as DNA, the CDR3 is TGTGCCAGCTCACCATTGATAGCGGGAGGGCAAGAGACCCAGTACTTC.

This clonotype has more than one count but fewer than ten. This chain links TRBV15 with TRBJ1-3; no firm D call. The V gene lost 5 bases and the J gene lost 1 base, with 9 bases spanning the gap. Germline CDR1 LNHNV, CDR2 YYDKDF (reference sequence). This CDR3 has 14 residues. For the CDR3, the DNA is TGTGCCACCAGCTTCTTACGATCTGGAAACACCATATATTTT. Residues: CATSFLRSGNTIYF.

This clonotype was detected only a few times. CDR3 loop: CASSRGGQEDTEAFF. The CDR3 DNA sequence: TGCGCCAGCAGTCGGGGAGGACAGGAGGACACTGAAGCTTTCTTT. The V and J genes are TRBV5-1 and TRBJ1-1; 7 positions agree with TRBD1. CDR1 and CDR2 from the germline V gene are SGHRS and YFSETQ. The J segment lost 3 bases and the V segment lost 5 bases, leaving 10 bases of the junction unmatched. The CDR3 extends over 15 amino acids.

This clonotype came up a few times. The V and J genes are TRBV3-1 and TRBJ2-2, with D hard to call. Germline-derived CDR1 and CDR2 are LGHDT and YNNKEL (reference sequence). CDR3 length equals 13 residues. V was cut by 4 bases and J by 6 bases, with 9 bases left in between. The CDR3 nucleotides read TGTGCCAGCAGCCCCCGTAGGGCCGGGGAGCTGTTTTTT. Translating gives CASSPRRAGELFF.